What follows are 8 T cell receptor beta chains derived from one specimen sequenced in a study of cytomegalovirus exposure and HLA in healthy donors. 60 Vbeta and 13 Jbeta primers were used in PCR. Sequencing was performed with immunoSEQ multiplex PCR; in TCRdb, only in-frame clones are kept and a portion is missing. Of 150,000 to 200,000 clones listed, about four fifths are singletons. The sequenced material came from PBMCs. The receptors come from a woman under 40 in good health and CMV-seropositive.

The chain joins TRBV2 to TRBJ2-1; perhaps TRBD2 as D (6 bases). The CDR3 covers 15 residues. V lost 2 bases and J lost 4, with 12 bases in between. CDR1 SNHLY and CDR2 FYNNEI come from the germline V gene. The CDR3 sequence: CASSETGAGYNEQFF. Here the CDR3 DNA reads TGTGCCAGCAGTGAAACGGGAGCAGGGTACAATGAGCAGTTCTTC.

The V gene is TRBV29-1, the J gene TRBJ2-7; D unresolved. V shed 6 bases and J shed 6 bases, with 15 bases lying between them. CDR1 is SQVTM, CDR2 ANQGSEA, per germline. The CDR3 has 12 amino acids. CDR3 loop: CSVVRESGEQYF. CDR3 nucleotide sequence: TGCAGCGTCGTCCGTGAGTCCGGCGAGCAGTACTTC.

CDR3 region: CASSQDPEGSRGYTF. The CDR3 DNA follows: TGCGCCAGCAGCCAAGATCCTGAGGGCTCAAGGGGCTACACCTTC. The chain couples TRBV4-3 to TRBJ1-2; the D is unclear. V shed 0 bases and J shed 8 bases, with 16 bases lying between them. The CDR3 sequence is 15 residues long. Looked up from germline, CDR1 is LGHNA and CDR2 is YSLEER.

This clone was recorded a few times. The chain recombines TRBV27 with TRBJ1-4; D is possibly TRBD1 (5 bases). The germline V and J ends were trimmed by 4 bases and 8 bases, with 14 bases remaining between them. This CDR3 contains 14 residues. The germline gives CDR1 MNHEY, CDR2 SMNVEV (reference sequence). The CDR3 region has the DNA TGTGCCAGCAGTTCCAACGCAGGGAAGGAAAAACTGTTTTTT. As protein: CASSSNAGKEKLFF.

This clone was counted once. The CDR3 sequence is CASSQGARQPQHF. The DNA of the CDR3 is TGTGCCAGTTCTCAGGGGGCCAGGCAGCCCCAGCATTTT. The J gene is TRBJ1-5, the V gene TRBV19; the match to TRBD1 covers 8 bases. CDR3 size: 13 residues. The V gene end was trimmed by 8 bases and the J gene end by 7 bases; junction bases not matched to a gene: 7. Per the germline V gene, CDR1 is LNHDA and CDR2 is SQIVND (reference sequence).

The V call is TRBV29-1, the J call TRBJ2-1; 11 bases fit TRBD2. The CDR3 is 17 residues long. Germline-derived CDR1 and CDR2 are SQVTM and ANQGSEA. V lost 3 bases and J lost 10; bases outside the gene matches: 17. The CDR3 region is CSVEKPATSGIGLEQFF. The CDR3 DNA follows: TGCAGCGTTGAGAAGCCCGCGACTAGCGGGATCGGGTTAGAGCAGTTCTTC.

The chain is built from TRBV12-5 and TRBJ1-1; D call uncertain. This CDR3 is built from 14 residues. V shed 4 bases and J shed 2 bases, with 11 bases lying between them. Germline lookup yields CDR1 LGHNT and CDR2 FRNRAP. The chain's CDR3 is CASGSPNSNTEAFF. DNA for the CDR3: TGTGCTAGTGGTTCGCCCAACAGCAACACTGAAGCTTTCTTT. Full variable domain (remainder filled in from reference TRBV12-5 and TRBJ1-1): DARVTQTPRHKVTEMGQEVTMRCQPILGHNTVFWYRQTMMQGLELLAYFRNRAPLDDSGMPKDRFSAEMPDATLATLKIQPSEPRDSAVYFCASGSPNSNTEAFFGQGTRLTVV.

This chain links TRBV30 with TRBJ2-3; 7 bases line up with TRBD1. Looked up from germline, CDR1 is GTSNPN and CDR2 is SVGIG (reference sequence). Trimming cost V 3 bases and J 0 bases; bases outside gene matches: 9. The CDR3 spans 16 residues. The CDR3 spells CAWRGDSSPSTDTQYF. The CDR3 nucleotides read TGTGCCTGGAGGGGGGACAGCTCACCAAGCACAGATACGCAGTATTTT.